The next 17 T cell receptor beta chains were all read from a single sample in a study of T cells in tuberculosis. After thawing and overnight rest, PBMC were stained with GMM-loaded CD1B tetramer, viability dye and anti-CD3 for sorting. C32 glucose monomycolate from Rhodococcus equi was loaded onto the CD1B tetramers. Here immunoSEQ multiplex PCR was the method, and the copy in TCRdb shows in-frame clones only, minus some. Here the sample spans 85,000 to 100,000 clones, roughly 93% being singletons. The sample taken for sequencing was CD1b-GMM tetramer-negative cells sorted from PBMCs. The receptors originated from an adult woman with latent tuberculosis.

This chain's CDR3 is CSVVRDINYGYTF. As DNA, the CDR3 is TGCAGCGTTGTTAGGGACATAAACTATGGCTACACCTTC. The chain couples TRBV29-1 to TRBJ1-2; the D gene is possibly TRBD1 (6 bases). Germline V gene data show CDR1 as SQVTM and CDR2 as ANQGSEA. V lost 4 bases to trimming and J lost 2 bases, with 11 bases between them. This CDR3 has 13 residues.

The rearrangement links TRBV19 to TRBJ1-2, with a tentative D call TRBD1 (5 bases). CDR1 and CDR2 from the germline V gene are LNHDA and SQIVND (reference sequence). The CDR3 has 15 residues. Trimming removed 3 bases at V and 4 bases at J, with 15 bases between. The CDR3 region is CASSIGRTRTYGYTF. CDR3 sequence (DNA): TGTGCCAGTAGTATCGGAAGGACAAGAACCTATGGCTACACCTTC.

For the CDR3, the DNA is TGTGCCAGCTCACTCTACCCGGCACAGGCTCAAAACCCCTCCTATAATTCACCCCTCCACTTT. Translation gives CASSLYPAQAQNPSYNSPLHF. The V and J genes are TRBV18 and TRBJ1-6, with a tentative D call TRBD1 (5 bases). CDR3 length: 21 amino acids. Trimming removed 4 bases from V and 0 bases from J, with 25 bases in between. Germline loops: CDR1 KGHSH, CDR2 LQKENI. Drawing the rest from reference TRBV18 and TRBJ1-6, the complete variable domain is NAGVMQNPRHLVRRRGQEARLRCSPMKGHSHVYWYRQLPEEGLKFMVYLQKENIIDESGMPKERFSAEFPKEGPSILRIQQVVRGDSAAYFCASSLYPAQAQNPSYNSPLHFGNGTRLTVT.

CDR3 sequence reads: CASRDSSTDTQYF. In DNA, the CDR3 is TGTGCCAGCAGAGACAGCAGCACAGATACGCAGTATTTT. This chain connects TRBV2 to TRBJ2-3; D is perhaps TRBD1 (5 bases). This CDR3 spans 13 amino acids. The V and J ends lost 6 bases and 0 bases respectively, with 7 bases between them. Germline CDR1 SNHLY, CDR2 FYNNEI.

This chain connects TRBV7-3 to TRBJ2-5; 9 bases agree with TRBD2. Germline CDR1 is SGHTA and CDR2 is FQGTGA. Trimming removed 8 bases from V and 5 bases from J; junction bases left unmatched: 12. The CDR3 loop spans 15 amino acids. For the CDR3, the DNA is TGTGCCAGCGGGAAGGGCGGGGGGGCTTTCGAGACCCAGTACTTC. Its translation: CASGKGGGAFETQYF.

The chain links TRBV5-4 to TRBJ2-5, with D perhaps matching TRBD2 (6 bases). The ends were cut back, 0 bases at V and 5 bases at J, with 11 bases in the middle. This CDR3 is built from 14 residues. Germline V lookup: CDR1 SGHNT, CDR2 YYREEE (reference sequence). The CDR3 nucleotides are TGTGCCAGCAGCTTGGGTACTCGGGGGGAGACCCAGTACTTC. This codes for CASSLGTRGETQYF.

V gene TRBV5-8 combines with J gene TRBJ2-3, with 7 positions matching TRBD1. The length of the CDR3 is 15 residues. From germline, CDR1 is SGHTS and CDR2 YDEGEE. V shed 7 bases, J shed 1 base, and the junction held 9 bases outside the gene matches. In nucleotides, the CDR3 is TGTGCCAGCGATACAGGGGTTTTTGGCACAGATACGCAGTATTTT. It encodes CASDTGVFGTDTQYF. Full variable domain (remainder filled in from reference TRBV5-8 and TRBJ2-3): EAGVTQSPTHLIKTRGQQATLRCSPISGHTSVYWYQQALGLGLQFLLWYDEGEERNRGNFPPRFSGRQFPNYSSELNVNALELEDSALYLCASDTGVFGTDTQYFGPGTRLTVL.

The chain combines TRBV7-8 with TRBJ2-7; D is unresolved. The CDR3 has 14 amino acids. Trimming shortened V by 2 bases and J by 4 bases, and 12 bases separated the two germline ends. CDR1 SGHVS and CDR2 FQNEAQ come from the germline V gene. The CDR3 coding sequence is TGTGCCAGCAGCTTATTAGGAGCCCAATACGAGCAGTACGTC. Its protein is CASSLLGAQYEQYV.

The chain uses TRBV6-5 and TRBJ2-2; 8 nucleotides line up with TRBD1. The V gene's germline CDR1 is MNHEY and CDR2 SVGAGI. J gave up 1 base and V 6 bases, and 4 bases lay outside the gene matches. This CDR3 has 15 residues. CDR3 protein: CASRTGTGNTGELFF. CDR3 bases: TGTGCCAGCAGGACCGGGACAGGGAACACCGGGGAGCTGTTTTTT.

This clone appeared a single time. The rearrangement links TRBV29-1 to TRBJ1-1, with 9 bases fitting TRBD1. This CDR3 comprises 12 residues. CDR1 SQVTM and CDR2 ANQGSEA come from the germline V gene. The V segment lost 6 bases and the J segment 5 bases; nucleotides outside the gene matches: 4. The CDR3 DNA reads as TGCAGCGTCAGGACAGGGGTTACTGAAGCTTTCTTT. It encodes CSVRTGVTEAFF. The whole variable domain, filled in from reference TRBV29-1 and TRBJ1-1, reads SAVISQKPSRDICQRGTSLTIQCQVDSQVTMMFWYRQQPGQSLTLIATANQGSEATYESGFVIDKFPISRPNLTFSTLTVSNMSPEDSSIYLCSVRTGVTEAFFGQGTRLTVV.

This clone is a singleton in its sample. CDR3 in amino acids: CATQGSDPDQPQHF. CDR3 nucleotides: TGTGCCACGCAGGGCAGCGATCCTGATCAGCCCCAGCATTTT. The chain uses TRBV10-3 and TRBJ1-5; possibly TRBD1 for D (5 bases). Trimming removed 10 bases from V and 5 bases from J, with 18 bases in between. Germline V gene sequence: CDR1 ENHRY, CDR2 SYGVKD. The CDR3 totals 14 residues.

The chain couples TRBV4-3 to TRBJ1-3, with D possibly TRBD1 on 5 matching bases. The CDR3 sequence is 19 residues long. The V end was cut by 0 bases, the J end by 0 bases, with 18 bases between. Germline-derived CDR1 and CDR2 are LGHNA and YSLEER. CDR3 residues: CASSQDVQGPFSSGNTIYF. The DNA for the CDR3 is TGCGCCAGCAGCCAAGATGTCCAGGGCCCATTTTCCTCTGGAAACACCATATATTTT.

The CDR3 reads CASSSTTGTGEDNEQFF. CDR3 sequence (DNA): TGTGCCAGCAGCTCGACCACCGGGACAGGGGAAGACAATGAGCAGTTCTTC. The V and J genes are TRBV7-9 and TRBJ2-1, with 10 bases aligning to TRBD1. CDR1 and CDR2 (germline): SEHNR, FQNEAQ (reference sequence). This CDR3 has 17 amino acids. The V segment lost 4 bases and the J segment 5 bases; nucleotides outside the gene matches: 11. Full variable domain (remainder filled in from reference TRBV7-9 and TRBJ2-1): DTGVSQNPRHKITKRGQNVTFRCDPISEHNRLYWYRQTLGQGPEFLTYFQNEAQLEKSRLLSDRFSAERPKGSFSTLEIQRTEQGDSAMYLCASSSTTGTGEDNEQFFGPGTRLTVL.

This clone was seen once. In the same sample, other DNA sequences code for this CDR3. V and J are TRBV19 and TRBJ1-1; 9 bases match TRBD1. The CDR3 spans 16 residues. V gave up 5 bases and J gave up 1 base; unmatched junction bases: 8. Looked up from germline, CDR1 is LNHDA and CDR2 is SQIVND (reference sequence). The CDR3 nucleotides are TGTGCCAGTAGTCCCGGGACAGGGACCGGGAACACTGAAGCTTTCTTT. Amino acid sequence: CASSPGTGTGNTEAFF.

CDR3 loop: CAWSRVAAQETQYF. The CDR3 DNA reads as TGTGCCTGGAGTAGGGTAGCGGCGCAAGAGACCCAGTACTTC. The chain recombines TRBV30 with TRBJ2-5, with D possibly matching TRBD2 (6 bases). Germline V gene lookup returns CDR1 GTSNPN and CDR2 SVGIG (reference sequence). Trimming left V 2 bases short and J 2 bases short, with 12 bases between. This CDR3 has 14 amino acids.

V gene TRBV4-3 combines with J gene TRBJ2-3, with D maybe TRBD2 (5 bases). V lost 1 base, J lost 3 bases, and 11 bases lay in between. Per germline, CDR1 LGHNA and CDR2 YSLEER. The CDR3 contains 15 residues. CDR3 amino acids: CASSQGGVATDTQYF. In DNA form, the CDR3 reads TGCGCCAGCAGCCAAGGTGGAGTAGCGACAGATACGCAGTATTTT.

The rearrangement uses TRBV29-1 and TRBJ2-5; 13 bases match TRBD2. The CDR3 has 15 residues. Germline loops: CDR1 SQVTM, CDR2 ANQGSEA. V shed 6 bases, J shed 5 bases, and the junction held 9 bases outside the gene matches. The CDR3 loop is CSVSGTSGDLETQYF. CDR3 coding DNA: TGCAGCGTAAGCGGGACTAGCGGGGATCTGGAGACCCAGTACTTC.